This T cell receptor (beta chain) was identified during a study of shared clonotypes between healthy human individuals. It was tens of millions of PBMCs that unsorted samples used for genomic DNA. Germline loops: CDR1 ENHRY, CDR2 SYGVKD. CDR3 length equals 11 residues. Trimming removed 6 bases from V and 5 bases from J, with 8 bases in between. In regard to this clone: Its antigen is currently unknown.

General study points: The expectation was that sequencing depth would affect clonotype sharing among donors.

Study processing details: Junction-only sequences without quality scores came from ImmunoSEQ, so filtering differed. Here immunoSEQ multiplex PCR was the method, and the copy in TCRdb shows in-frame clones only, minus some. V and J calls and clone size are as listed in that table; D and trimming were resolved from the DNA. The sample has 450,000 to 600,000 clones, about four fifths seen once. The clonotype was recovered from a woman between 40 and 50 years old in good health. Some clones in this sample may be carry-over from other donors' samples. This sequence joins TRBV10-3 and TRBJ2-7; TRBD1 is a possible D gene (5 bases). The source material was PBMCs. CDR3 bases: TGTGCCATCAGGCAGGGTGACGAGCAGTACTTC. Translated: CAIRQGDEQYF.